The entry that follows covers one T cell receptor (beta chain) sequence. As handled by the study authors: Counts of nucleated cells, estimated from reference gene primer amplification, were obtained. Only in-frame clones appear in the TCRdb table, and some are missing; sequencing was by immunoSEQ multiplex PCR. D and trimming come from the DNA, and the V and J calls and clone size come from that table. The sample lists some 300,000 clones, approximately 86% occurring once. These data belong to a study of blood T cell repertoires in COVID-19. V lost 2 bases and J 7 bases, leaving 5 bases between the germline ends. Germline CDR1 and CDR2: LGHDT and YNNKEL (reference sequence). The CDR3 sequence is 12 residues long.

This receptor was obtained from a woman between 70 and 85 years old with COVID-19, enrolled during active disease. V and J are TRBV3-1 (or the pseudogene TRBV3-2) and TRBJ2-2; the D is unclear. The sample taken for sequencing was peripheral blood. The CDR3 region is CASSQLSGELFF. For the CDR3, the DNA is TGTGCCAGCAGCCAATTGAGCGGGGAGCTGTTTTTT.